This T cell receptor (beta chain) was sequenced during a study of cytomegalovirus exposure and HLA in healthy donors (dated 2017 in TCRdb). Some background on the complete study: An earlier analysis of approximately 590 of the donors reported 250 to 300 Gb of sequence data and 117 million unique TCR beta sequences from about 200 million T cells. An early release that covered more than 550 HLA-typed donors contained approximately 290 gigabases of sequencing data and approximately 85 million unique TCR sequences. Of the roughly 410 genotyped donors, 81% were placed in the genetic ancestry cluster associated with self-reported Caucasian donors. The study aimed to test whether signatures of past pathogen exposure could be identified by cataloging public T cell receptors. Using immunosequencing, the study profiled T cell repertoires from about 610 subjects and related those repertoires to cytomegalovirus serostatus. Along with the roughly 670-subject first cohort, a separate validation cohort of around 110 different subjects was used. High-throughput TCR immunosequencing, statistical association of individual TCRs with disease status, and machine learning were combined to predict cytomegalovirus infection status. In a later analysis, previously published TCR beta repertoires from 600 to 850 donors were re-analyzed and high-resolution HLA genotyping was added so that TCR occurrence patterns could be studied. Rather than using new phenotypic data, the later analysis identified candidate immune exposures from TCR beta sequences and from how often those sequences occurred across donors. An earlier analysis of 587 of the donors applied high-throughput TCR beta sequencing to assess whether each TCR beta V gene segment acted as functional or pseudogenic. Donor age, sex, ethnicity and CMV serostatus were collected together with the repertoire data. A later genetic analysis used genome-wide SNP genotypes for about 60% of the roughly 700 donors, treating that subset as a discovery cohort. Every discovery cohort repertoire had been produced on one sequencing platform. Both class I and class II loci were covered by HLA typing, at four-digit resolution. Typing coverage varied by locus: about 629-640 donors for A, B, C, DRB1 and DQB1; 522 for DQA1; over 600 for DPA1; roughly 470 for DPB1. Roughly five DR-DQ haplotypes were treated as single units for association and clustering because of strong linkage in the cohort. On average, 235,054 unique TCR beta nucleotide sequences were sequenced per donor among a few hundred genotyped donors of the cohort, with roughly 18% of those sequences being non-productive. Points the paper makes about the study in general: According to a later genetic analysis, donors in an Asian-associated ancestry cluster had fewer N-insertions in productive TCRs than the approximately 610-donor mean. In this cohort, only TCR beta chains were sequenced, and detectable features were limited by the absence of alpha or paired-chain data. Broadly in line with IMGT annotations, most TCR beta V segments showed up in productive rearrangements about 90% or about 30% of the time in an earlier analysis of approximately 600 of the donors. According to a later analysis, most CMV-associated TCR beta chains appeared to be HLA-restricted, and the HLA associations seemed to be driven largely by CMV exposure. Assigning TCR associations to individual alleles was difficult when HLA alleles, especially DR and DQ, strongly co-occurred. Compared with equally common non-associated chains, HLA-associated TCR beta chains in a later analysis were more clonally expanded and had lower generation probabilities. Most TCR sequences were seen in very few donors, while some public TCRs were found in many individuals. Because counts were too low, 15 to 20 rarely observed V segments, including chromosome 9 orphons, were excluded from the earlier analysis of several hundred of the donors. A group of highly shared sequence variants was considered likely to be a technical artifact of the sequencing pipeline. Presence/absence analyses assumed roughly uniform sequencing depth across donors, an assumption that may not hold. Linkage disequilibrium might explain the correlated functional status among segregating V segments, but an unknown experimental factor could not be excluded. A later analysis found that TCR association rates varied across HLA loci, with DRB1 alleles showing the most associated TCRs and HLA-C alleles the fewest. A few of the identified cytomegalovirus-associated TCR beta chains were confirmed in vitro to be specific for cytomegalovirus antigens. Specific HLA alleles were associated with roughly 16,000 TCR beta sequences at a false discovery rate of 0.05 in a later analysis. Several of the top co-occurrence clusters appeared to be linked to parvovirus B19, influenza, CMV and Epstein-Barr virus, according to a later analysis. In both the original and validation cohorts, the classifier was reported to diagnose cytomegalovirus status with high specificity and sensitivity. For the cohort, immune exposure information was limited to CMV serostatus. The authors suggested that the approach could potentially be generalized to other disease states and immunological phenotypes. The study listed 150 to 200 TCR beta chains as associated with cytomegalovirus. A further reported finding was that TCR beta sequences accurately predicted the HLA-A and HLA-B alleles for most subjects in the first cohort. Because HLA typing was missing for some donors at each locus, association tests included only the typed subset. An association between a missense DCLRE1C variant and V-gene and J-gene trimming of TCR beta chains was found in a later genetic analysis and replicated in an independent cohort. The 87-base-pair reads could not distinguish some IMGT-functional V segments, including TRBV6-2 and TRBV6-3, so those segments were excluded.

A word on this clone: Its antigen is still unknown. No clone much larger than this one lies a single base away; base qualities are absent.

The cohort comprised under 700 healthy bone marrow donors. All cohort members were sampled while nominally healthy, although unrecorded immune exposures were likely present. The donor was CMV seropositive and was included in the group of about 290 seropositive cohort members. A peripheral blood sample was provided by each donor, and peripheral blood mononuclear cells were used for TCR beta sequencing. The Qiagen DNeasy Blood Extraction Kit was used to extract genomic DNA from the blood cell samples. Counted from cysteine to phenylalanine, this CDR3 has 15 amino acids. Only CDR3 DNA remains: 45 bases, in frame from the first base. V is reduced by 2 bases and J by 6 bases, leaving a spacing of 13 bases between them. Via the germline V gene, CDR1 is MNHEY and CDR2 SVGAGI. Library prep was done by the immunoSEQ multiplex PCR assay. For the multiplex PCR, a mixture combining 60 forward primers for TCR Vbeta segments and 13 reverse primers for TCR Jbeta segments was used. Amplification of the CDR3 region of rearranged TCR beta genes was performed with a multiplex PCR assay on genomic DNA. Amplified TCR beta libraries were sequenced as 87-base-pair reads on the Illumina HiSeq System. The published analysis was carried out like this. A later analysis tallied 75 million to 95 million unique TCR beta chains across the 666 repertoires, and approximately 11 million of those chains were shared by two or more donors. Raw reads were error-corrected and collapsed into unique sequences with a nearest-neighbor algorithm that merged closely related sequences to remove PCR and sequencing errors. To assign V, D and J gene segments, CDR3 sequences were aligned to IMGT reference sequences. For a sequence to be retained, at least a six-nucleotide match to both a V gene segment and a J gene segment was required. Rearrangements were called productive when the CDR3 lacked stop codons and stayed in frame with V and J; all others were non-productive. Following IMGT convention, CDR3 was defined as the stretch from the second conserved V-encoded cysteine to the conserved J-encoded phenylalanine. The earlier analysis of about 560 of the donors excluded any sequence lacking an unambiguous match to a single V gene segment. An earlier analysis of several hundred of the donors classified V segments as functional when productive rearrangements were above 56.7% and as segregating when the standard deviation between donors was above 5%. To diagnose cytomegalovirus status from the catalog of TCR beta chain sequences, a statistical classification framework was built. In a later analysis, TCR nucleotide sequences were compared against IMGT/GENE-DB human TR gene sequences so that V and J genes could be assigned. In a later analysis, CDR3 sequences and most-parsimonious VDJ recombination scenarios were assigned using the TCRdist pipeline. In a later analysis, every TCR beta chain was defined by the combination of its CDR3 amino acid sequence and its V-gene family, and reads without a unique V-gene family were dropped. As a way to deal with suspected cross-contamination and a sequencing artifact, a later analysis dropped hundreds of nucleotide sequences that were highly shared and had low generation probability. A later analysis calculated a clonal expansion index for each public chain from normalized within-repertoire ranks of inferred template counts. In a later analysis, generation probabilities were computed using a VDJ recombination model fitted to out-of-frame rearrangements, and the results were checked against IGoR. In a later analysis, TCR-TCR, TCR-HLA and TCR-CMV co-occurrence was scored with hypergeometric tests, and a repertoire-size bias correction was applied to TCR pairs. In a later analysis, false discovery rates were estimated by permuting HLA or CMV assignments 20 times. A later analysis grouped co-occurring TCRs with DBSCAN, adding TCRdist sequence similarity when clustering within HLA-allele-positive subsets. Repertoires with fewer than 30,000 or more than 120,000 public chains were left out of co-occurrence clustering, as were four to six repertoires with anomalous nucleotide sharing. TCRdb carries this immuneACCESS record with in-frame sequences only. Its versions omit some clonotypes, under half of them owing to an unresolved V gene in the studies checked, with the rest unexplained. V and J calls and clone size are as listed in that table; D and trimming were resolved from the DNA. The sample yields about 160,000 clones; roughly 80% were counted once. Of the sample, approximately 7% is held by the ten largest clones.

This receptor was identified in a woman in her thirties in good health and CMV-seropositive. Recombination joined TRBV6-5 with TRBJ2-2, with a tentative D gene TRBD2 over 6 matching bases. The specimen was PBMCs. Here the CDR3 is given as CASSYRGVNAGELFF. The DNA sequence is given as TGTGCCAGCAGTTACCGCGGGGTTAACGCCGGGGAGCTGTTTTTT.